This entry features one T cell receptor beta chain sequence. This entry comes from a study of CD8+CD57+ T cells in acquired aplastic anemia. Study as a whole: Sorted CD4+ and CD8+ cells gave an average of approximately 3.4 ug of DNA.

The germline V and J ends were trimmed by 5 bases and 7 bases, with 13 bases remaining between them. This CDR3 comprises 13 residues. Germline values: CDR1 SGHTA, CDR2 FQGNSA. Patients chosen for sequencing had shown CD8+CD57+ cell expansion by flow cytometry. Severe acquired aplastic anemia was present in all patients. When blood sampling took place, the patients had received no therapy. Genomic DNA constituted the template upon which TCR beta VDJ and CDR3 profiling was performed. Using its own MiXCR run on the reads, TCRdb lists one record per CDR3 protein. Among tens of thousands of distinct CDR3 sequences listed, around 70% were seen once.

The clonotype originates from a human donor with aplastic anemia. The chain couples TRBV7-2 to TRBJ2-3; D is possibly TRBD1 (6 bases). Sequenced sample: sorted CD4+, CD8+, or CD8+CD57+ T cells (not recorded which) from PBMCs. Here the CDR3 DNA reads TGTGCCAGCAGCGGGGGCGGTTTCAATACGCAGTATTTT. This codes for CASSGGGFNTQYF.